This T cell receptor beta chain was recorded in a study of control samples from healthy donors and cancer patients. The germline V gene encodes CDR1 SGHNT and CDR2 YENEEA. J lost 0 bases, V lost 2 bases, and 7 bases had no gene match. This CDR3 has 17 residues. Sequencing was performed with immunoSEQ multiplex PCR; in TCRdb, only in-frame clones are kept and a portion is missing. The data contain 150,000 to 200,000 clones, approximately 94% of them singletons. Material for sequencing was blood. The sequence came from a man under 40 in good health. V and J are TRBV11-3 and TRBJ2-1; 7 bases map to TRBD2. The DNA of the CDR3 is TGTGCCAGCAGCTTACTCAGCGGGAAGGGCTCCTACAATGAGCAGTTCTTC. It is translated as CASSLLSGKGSYNEQFF.